Detailed here is one T cell receptor beta chain. No antigen is known for it. No qualities accompany the bases; no much larger clone lies one base away. All donors were healthy Caucasians. Three pairs of female monozygotic twins, all aged 18 to 29 years, made up the twin cohort. RNA for TCR libraries was isolated from peripheral blood mononuclear cells. These data are taken from a study of identical twins (TCRdb year 2016). The study in broad terms: TCR alpha and beta repertoires from monozygotic twins, unrelated adults of various ages and cord blood were deep-sequenced to test whether fetal clonotypes persist. To rule out contamination, replicate twin experiments were performed at different times with different library preparation protocols.

Libraries were made using 5' RACE. TCRdb lists the instrument as Illumina HiSeq 2000. A universal primer binding site was added through template switching, and the final cDNA carried a unique molecular identifier so that TCR cDNA molecules could be counted accurately. First-strand cDNA for TCR alpha and beta chains was synthesized from specific primers in the conserved constant-segment region. To control for contamination, every cDNA library was double barcoded, receiving both a SMART-Mk sample barcode and Illumina barcodes. TruSeq adapter sequences, together with Illumina sample barcodes, were added in two successive PCR steps. The TCR alpha and beta cDNA libraries were sequenced on the Illumina HiSeq platform using custom primers. In the source study's methods: MiGEC was used to process raw reads and extract unique molecular identifiers, and MiXCR was used to find CDR3 positions. Recombination models were inferred per individual with the repgenHMM and IGoR tools using an EM algorithm. The analysis of shared clonotypes was done with the tcR package in R, with sharing normalized by the product of cloneset sizes. To study raw recombination without the effects of thymic and clonal selection, out-of-frame nonproductive sequences were analyzed. TCRdb trimmed public reads at Q25 via fastp, called clones via MiXCR and kept in-frame beta chains. Rows merge per CDR3 protein into single entries with the most common DNA and genes. TCRdb, rather than the study authors, made the V and J calls. For this sample the table gives hundreds of thousands of distinct CDR3 sequences, of which roughly 12% were detected only once. The ten largest clones represent 1.5% to 2% of the sample.

Sequences MNHEY (CDR1) and SMNVEV (CDR2) are obtained from the germline V gene (reference sequence). The CDR3 starts with the cysteine, ends with the phenylalanine, and has 17 residues. This entry keeps only the CDR3 DNA: 51 bases, framed from base 1. The junction shows trimming of 7 bases on V and 8 bases on J, plus 26 bases between the germline ends. Overall results and qualifications from the work: Zero-insertion analyses could be partly confounded by invariant T cells such as MAIT and iNKT, although diverse VJ usage argued against such confounding for most clonotypes. In monozygotic twins, recombination models systematically underestimated out-of-frame TCR alpha sharing, but the models matched the sharing seen between unrelated individuals. Compared with coincidental sharing between unrelated individuals, an excess of low generation-probability sequences was observed among out-of-frame TCR alpha sequences shared between twins. Conclusions relied on cross-sectional statistical analysis, since the same donors could not be followed over many years. Fewer insertions were carried by abundant cord blood beta clonotypes, a similar but weaker trend appeared in young adult naive repertoires, and no such trend appeared in memory repertoires. A weaker excess of twin sharing was found in beta out-of-frame sequences because the signal-to-noise ratio was lowered by fewer shared sequences.

The sample was also linked to a second study, of yellow fever vaccine responses in identical twins. Reported in the second study: According to the authors, the vaccine-induced T cell response in identical twins seemed to be partly convergent and partly specific to each individual. The study precisely tracked vaccine-responding T cell clones in identical twins.

The sequencing input was PBMCs. The TCR originated in a woman between 18 and 29 years old in good health. The chain joins TRBV27 to TRBJ1-4; D gene: possibly TRBD1, on 6 matching bases. The CDR3: CASTGDGGPLRREKLFF. The DNA sequence reads TGTGCCAGCACCGGAGACGGGGGCCCCCTTAGGCGCGAAAAACTGTTTTTT. The entire variable domain, with the stretches around the CDR3 drawn from the reference TRBV27 and TRBJ1-4 proteins, is EAQVTQNPRYLITVTGKKLTVTCSQNMNHEYMSWYRQDPGLGLRQIYYSMNVEVTDKGDVPEGYKVSRKEKRNFPLILESPSPNQTSLYFCASTGDGGPLRREKLFFGSGTQLSVL.